This T cell receptor beta chain was found in a study of sequential checkpoint blockade in melanoma. Measured with immunoSEQ multiplex PCR; TCRdb has only the in-frame clones, and not every one. The sample carries 4,000 to 5,000 clones, around 35% recorded once. Germline CDR1 GTSNPN, CDR2 SVGIG (reference sequence). The length of the CDR3 is 13 residues. V dropped 3 bases and J dropped 2 bases, with 11 bases sitting between them. Treatment of the sample: randomized to nivolumab then ipilimumab (arm A) or the reverse (arm B). The sample in question was tumor tissue (inferred from file names), obtained from a patient given nivolumab and ipilimumab in sequence. The J gene is TRBJ2-7, the V gene TRBV30, with D uncertain. The sequence was obtained from a human donor with melanoma. CDR3 nucleotide sequence: TGTGCCTGGAGCGGCCCCCTGGCCTACGAGCAGTACTTC. Translating gives CAWSGPLAYEQYF.